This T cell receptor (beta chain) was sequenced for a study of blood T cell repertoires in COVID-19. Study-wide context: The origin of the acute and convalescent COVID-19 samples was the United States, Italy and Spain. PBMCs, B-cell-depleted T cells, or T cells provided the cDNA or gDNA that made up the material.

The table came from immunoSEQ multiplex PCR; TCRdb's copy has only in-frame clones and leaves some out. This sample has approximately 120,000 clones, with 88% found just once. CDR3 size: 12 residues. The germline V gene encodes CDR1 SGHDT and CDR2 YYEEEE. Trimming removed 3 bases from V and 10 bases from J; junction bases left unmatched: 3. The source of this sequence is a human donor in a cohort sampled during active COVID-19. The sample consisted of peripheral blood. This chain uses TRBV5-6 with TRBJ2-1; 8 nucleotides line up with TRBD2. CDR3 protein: CASSSTSAEQFF. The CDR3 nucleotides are TGTGCCAGCAGCTCGACTAGCGCAGAGCAGTTCTTC.